This is a list of T cell receptor beta chains from one sample in a study of OX40 agonist ivuxolimab in advanced cancers. Some clones are missing from TCRdb's copy, which holds only in-frame ones; the method was immunoSEQ multiplex PCR. This sample has around 41,000 clones, with around 81% found just once. Sequencing was performed on CD4+ or CD8+ T cells sorted from blood, taken in a trial of the OX40 agonist ivuxolimab. The receptors come from an adult with an advanced solid tumor such as melanoma, head and neck, liver or kidney cancer. Each CDR3 is given with its conserved first and last residue. The order of the fields is V gene, D gene, J gene, clone size, CDR3 protein, CDR3 DNA. D genes are given only for firm matches. Some rows have no size entry. The others give once, few or many, or a class for an expanded clone.

v_call: TRBV7-9; d_call: TRBD1; j_call: TRBJ2-3; clone_size: NA; cdr3_aa: CASSSAGTGRTDTQYF; cdr3_nt: TGTGCCAGCAGTTCCGCCGGGACAGGGCGCACAGATACGCAGTATTTT
v_call: TRBV9; d_call: TRBD2; j_call: TRBJ2-5; clone_size: NA; cdr3_aa: CASSTASGQETQYF; cdr3_nt: TGTGCCAGCAGCACAGCTAGCGGGCAAGAGACCCAGTACTTC
v_call: TRBV2; d_call: TRBD1; j_call: TRBJ2-7; clone_size: NA; cdr3_aa: CASSGDRVKGYEQYF; cdr3_nt: TGTGCCAGCAGTGGGGACAGGGTTAAGGGTTACGAGCAGTACTTC
v_call: TRBV6-6; d_call: TRBD2; j_call: TRBJ2-1; clone_size: NA; cdr3_aa: CASSALPGLADNEQFF; cdr3_nt: TGTGCCAGCAGTGCCCTTCCGGGACTAGCGGACAATGAGCAGTTCTTC
v_call: TRBV11-2; d_call: NA; j_call: TRBJ2-4; clone_size: NA; cdr3_aa: CASSSGIPIQYF; cdr3_nt: TGTGCCAGCAGCTCAGGGATCCCGATTCAGTACTTC
v_call: TRBV6-1; d_call: NA; j_call: TRBJ1-1; clone_size: NA; cdr3_aa: CASSVQVSVNTEAFF; cdr3_nt: TGTGCCAGCAGTGTACAGGTCTCGGTGAACACTGAAGCTTTCTTT
v_call: TRBV19; d_call: TRBD1; j_call: TRBJ1-1; clone_size: few; cdr3_aa: CASRTVTGRVPGTEAFF; cdr3_nt: TGTGCCAGTAGAACCGTGACAGGGAGGGTCCCGGGTACTGAAGCTTTCTTT
v_call: TRBV6-1; d_call: NA; j_call: TRBJ2-7; clone_size: NA; cdr3_aa: CASSELGEQYF; cdr3_nt: TGTGCCAGCAGTGAACTAGGCGAGCAGTACTTC
v_call: TRBV7-8; d_call: TRBD1; j_call: TRBJ2-1; clone_size: NA; cdr3_aa: CASSRTRGSNEQFF; cdr3_nt: TGTGCCAGCAGCCGTACCAGGGGGAGCAATGAGCAGTTCTTC
v_call: TRBV10-1; d_call: NA; j_call: TRBJ2-3; clone_size: NA; cdr3_aa: CASSVTDTQYF; cdr3_nt: TGCGCCAGCAGTGTCACAGATACGCAGTATTTT
v_call: TRBV10-3; d_call: TRBD2; j_call: TRBJ2-5; clone_size: NA; cdr3_aa: CAISGTSGTVQETQYF; cdr3_nt: TGTGCCATCAGCGGGACTAGCGGGACCGTCCAAGAGACCCAGTACTTC
v_call: TRBV28; d_call: TRBD1; j_call: TRBJ2-1; clone_size: NA; cdr3_aa: CASSKSGTANNEQFF; cdr3_nt: TGTGCCAGCAGCAAGTCCGGGACAGCCAACAATGAGCAGTTCTTC
v_call: TRBV4-2; d_call: NA; j_call: TRBJ2-3; clone_size: NA; cdr3_aa: CASAAVTTDTQYF; cdr3_nt: TGTGCCAGCGCAGCGGTTACCACAGATACGCAGTATTTT
v_call: TRBV7-8; d_call: NA; j_call: TRBJ1-5; clone_size: NA; cdr3_aa: CASSLGRYQPQHF; cdr3_nt: TGTGCCAGCAGCTTAGGCCGATATCAGCCCCAGCATTTT
v_call: TRBV19; d_call: TRBD2; j_call: TRBJ2-2; clone_size: NA; cdr3_aa: CASRRTSGTNTGELFF; cdr3_nt: TGTGCCAGTAGGAGAACTAGCGGGACGAACACCGGGGAGCTGTTTTTT
v_call: TRBV4-1; d_call: TRBD2; j_call: TRBJ2-5; clone_size: NA; cdr3_aa: CASRLTGAGVGETQYF; cdr3_nt: TGCGCCAGCAGGCTAACGGGAGCGGGAGTCGGGGAGACCCAGTACTTC
v_call: TRBV9; d_call: NA; j_call: TRBJ2-3; clone_size: NA; cdr3_aa: CASSARPDHSDTQYF; cdr3_nt: TGTGCCAGCAGCGCACGACCCGACCACTCAGATACGCAGTATTTT
v_call: TRBV4-2; d_call: NA; j_call: TRBJ2-5; clone_size: NA; cdr3_aa: CASSQEGGGKETQYF; cdr3_nt: TGTGCCAGCAGCCAAGAGGGAGGGGGCAAAGAGACCCAGTACTTC
v_call: TRBV7-8; d_call: TRBD2; j_call: TRBJ2-3; clone_size: NA; cdr3_aa: CASSLAPGLAVTDTQYF; cdr3_nt: TGTGCCAGCAGCTTAGCGCCGGGACTAGCGGTCACAGATACGCAGTATTTT
v_call: TRBV7-9; d_call: NA; j_call: TRBJ2-1; clone_size: NA; cdr3_aa: CASSSPRDSYNEQFF; cdr3_nt: TGTGCCAGCAGCTCCCCCCGGGACTCCTACAATGAGCAGTTCTTC
v_call: TRBV2; d_call: NA; j_call: TRBJ2-7; clone_size: NA; cdr3_aa: CALGPGGGEQYF; cdr3_nt: TGTGCCCTCGGCCCGGGGGGCGGCGAGCAGTACTTC
v_call: TRBV7-2; d_call: NA; j_call: TRBJ1-1; clone_size: few; cdr3_aa: CASSLNGGNVVTEAFF; cdr3_nt: TGTGCCAGCAGCTTGAATGGGGGCAATGTCGTCACTGAAGCTTTCTTT
v_call: TRBV29-1; d_call: NA; j_call: TRBJ2-7; clone_size: few; cdr3_aa: CSVESGLKGSYEQYF; cdr3_nt: TGCAGCGTTGAGTCCGGGCTAAAGGGGTCCTACGAGCAGTACTTC
v_call: TRBV7-9; d_call: TRBD2; j_call: TRBJ2-3; clone_size: NA; cdr3_aa: CASSNLVGLAGVTDTQYF; cdr3_nt: TGTGCCAGCAGCAACCTGGTGGGACTAGCGGGAGTTACAGATACGCAGTATTTT
v_call: TRBV5-1; d_call: NA; j_call: TRBJ2-7; clone_size: NA; cdr3_aa: CASSLGPVTYEQYF; cdr3_nt: TGCGCCAGCAGCTTGGGTCCGGTAACCTACGAGCAGTACTTC
v_call: TRBV6-1; d_call: NA; j_call: TRBJ1-1; clone_size: NA; cdr3_aa: CASSALEPNTEAFF; cdr3_nt: TGTGCCAGCAGTGCCCTCGAACCGAACACTGAAGCTTTCTTT